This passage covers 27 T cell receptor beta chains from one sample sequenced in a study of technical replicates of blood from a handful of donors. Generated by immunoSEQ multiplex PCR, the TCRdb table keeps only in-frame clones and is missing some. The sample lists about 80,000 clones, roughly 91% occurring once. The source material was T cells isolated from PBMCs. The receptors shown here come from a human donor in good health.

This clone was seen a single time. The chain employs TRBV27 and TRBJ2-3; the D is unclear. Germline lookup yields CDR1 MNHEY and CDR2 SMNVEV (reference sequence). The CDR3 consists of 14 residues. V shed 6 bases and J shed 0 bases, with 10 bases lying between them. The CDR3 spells CASRLGYSTDTQYF. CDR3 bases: TGTGCCAGCAGGCTAGGATATAGCACAGATACGCAGTATTTT.

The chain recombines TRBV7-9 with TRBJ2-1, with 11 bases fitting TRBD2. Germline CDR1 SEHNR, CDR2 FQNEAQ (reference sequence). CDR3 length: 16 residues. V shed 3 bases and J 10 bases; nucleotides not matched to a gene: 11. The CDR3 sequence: CASSFSTASGRIEQFF. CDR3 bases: TGTGCCAGCAGCTTTTCCACTGCTAGCGGGAGGATAGAGCAGTTCTTC. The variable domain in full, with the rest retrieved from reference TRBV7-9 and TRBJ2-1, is DTGVSQNPRHKITKRGQNVTFRCDPISEHNRLYWYRQTLGQGPEFLTYFQNEAQLEKSRLLSDRFSAERPKGSFSTLEIQRTEQGDSAMYLCASSFSTASGRIEQFFGPGTRLTVL.

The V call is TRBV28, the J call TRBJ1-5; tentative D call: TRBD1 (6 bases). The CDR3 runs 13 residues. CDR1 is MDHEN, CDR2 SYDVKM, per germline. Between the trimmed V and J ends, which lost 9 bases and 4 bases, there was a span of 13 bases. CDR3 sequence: CASGGQLNQPQHF. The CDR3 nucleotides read TGTGCCAGTGGGGGACAACTTAATCAGCCCCAGCATTTT.

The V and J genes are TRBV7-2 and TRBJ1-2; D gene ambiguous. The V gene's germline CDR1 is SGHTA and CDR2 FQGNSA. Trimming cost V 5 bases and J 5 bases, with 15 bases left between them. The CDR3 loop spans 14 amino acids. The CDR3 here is CASSPQAALYGYTF. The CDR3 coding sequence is TGTGCCAGCAGCCCCCAGGCAGCTCTATATGGCTACACCTTC.

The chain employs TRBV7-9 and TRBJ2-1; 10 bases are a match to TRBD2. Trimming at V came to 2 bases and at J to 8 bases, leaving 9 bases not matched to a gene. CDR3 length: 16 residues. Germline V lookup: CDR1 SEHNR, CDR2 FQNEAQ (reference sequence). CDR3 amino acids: CASSLRTSGISDEQFF. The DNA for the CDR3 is TGTGCCAGCAGCTTAAGGACTAGCGGTATATCCGATGAGCAGTTCTTC.

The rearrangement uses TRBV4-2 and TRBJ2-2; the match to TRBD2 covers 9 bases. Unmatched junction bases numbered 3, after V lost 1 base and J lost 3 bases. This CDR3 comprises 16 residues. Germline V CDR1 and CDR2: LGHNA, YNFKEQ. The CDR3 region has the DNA TGTGCCAGCAGCCAAGGACTAGCGGAGTACACCGGGGAGCTGTTTTTT. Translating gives CASSQGLAEYTGELFF.

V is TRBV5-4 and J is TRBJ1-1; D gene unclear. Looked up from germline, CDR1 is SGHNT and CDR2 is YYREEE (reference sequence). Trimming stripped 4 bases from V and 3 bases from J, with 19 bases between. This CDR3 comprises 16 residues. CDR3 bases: TGTGCCAGCAGCCCGCCCGGACTCGTAGGGTACACTGAAGCTTTCTTT. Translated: CASSPPGLVGYTEAFF.

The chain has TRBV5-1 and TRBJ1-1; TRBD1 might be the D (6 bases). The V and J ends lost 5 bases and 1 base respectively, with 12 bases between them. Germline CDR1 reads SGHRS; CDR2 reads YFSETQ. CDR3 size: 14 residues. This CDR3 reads CASRTGPENTEAFF. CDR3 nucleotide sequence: TGCGCCAGCAGGACAGGTCCGGAGAACACTGAAGCTTTCTTT.

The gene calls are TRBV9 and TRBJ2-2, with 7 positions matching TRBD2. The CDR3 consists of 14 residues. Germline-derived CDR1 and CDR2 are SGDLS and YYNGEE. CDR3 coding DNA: TGTGCTACCGGGGGGAAGCAGAACACCGGGGAGCTGTTTTTT. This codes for CATGGKQNTGELFF. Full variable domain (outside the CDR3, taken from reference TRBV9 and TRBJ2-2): DSGVTQTPKHLITATGQRVTLRCSPRSGDLSVYWYQQSLDQGLQFLIQYYNGEERAKGNILERFSAQQFPDLHSELNLSSLELGDSALYFCATGGKQNTGELFFGEGSRLTVL.

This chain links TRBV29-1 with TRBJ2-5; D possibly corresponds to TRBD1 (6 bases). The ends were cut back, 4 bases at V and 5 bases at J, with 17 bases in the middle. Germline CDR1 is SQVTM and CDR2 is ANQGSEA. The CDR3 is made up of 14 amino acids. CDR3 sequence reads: CSVGAGVYLETQYF. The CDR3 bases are TGCAGCGTTGGGGCAGGGGTATATTTGGAGACCCAGTACTTC.

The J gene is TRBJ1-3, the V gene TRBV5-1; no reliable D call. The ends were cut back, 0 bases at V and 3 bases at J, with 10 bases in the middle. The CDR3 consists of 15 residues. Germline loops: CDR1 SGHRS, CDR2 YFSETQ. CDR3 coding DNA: TGCGCCAGCAGCTTGGACACGTCTTTTGGAAACACCATATATTTT. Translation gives CASSLDTSFGNTIYF.

The CDR3 region has the DNA TGCAGCCTCCGGGGGAGTAGAGGGGGCGCGTATGAGCAGTTCTTC. Its translation: CSLRGSRGGAYEQFF. The rearrangement links TRBV29-1 to TRBJ2-1; D possibly corresponds to TRBD1 (7 bases). CDR1 is SQVTM, CDR2 ANQGSEA, per germline. CDR3 length: 15 residues. The ends were cut back, 8 bases at V and 8 bases at J, with 25 bases in the middle.

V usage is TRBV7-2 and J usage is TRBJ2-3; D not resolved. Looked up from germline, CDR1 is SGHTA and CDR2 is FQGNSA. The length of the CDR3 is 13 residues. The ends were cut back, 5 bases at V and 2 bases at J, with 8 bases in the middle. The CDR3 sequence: CASSTQYTDTQYF. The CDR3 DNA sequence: TGTGCCAGCAGCACCCAGTACACAGATACGCAGTATTTT.

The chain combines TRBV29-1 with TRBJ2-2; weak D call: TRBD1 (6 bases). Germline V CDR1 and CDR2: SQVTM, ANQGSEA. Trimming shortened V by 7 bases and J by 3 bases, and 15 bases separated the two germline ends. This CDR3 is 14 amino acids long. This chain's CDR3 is CSAQGPLDTGELFF. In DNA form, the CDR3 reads TGCAGCGCACAGGGTCCTTTGGACACCGGGGAGCTGTTTTTT.

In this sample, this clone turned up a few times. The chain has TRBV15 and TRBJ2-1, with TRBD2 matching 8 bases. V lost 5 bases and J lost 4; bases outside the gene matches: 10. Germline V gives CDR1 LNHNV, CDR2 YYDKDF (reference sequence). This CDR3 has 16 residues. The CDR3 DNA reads TGTGCCACCAGCGGGGAACTAGCGGCCAAGTACAATGAGCAGTTCTTC. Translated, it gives CATSGELAAKYNEQFF.

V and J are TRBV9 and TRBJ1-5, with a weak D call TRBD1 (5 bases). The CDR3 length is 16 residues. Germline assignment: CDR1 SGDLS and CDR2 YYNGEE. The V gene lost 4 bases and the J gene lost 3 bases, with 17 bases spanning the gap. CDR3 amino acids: CASSLTRELVNQPQHF. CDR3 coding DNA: TGTGCCAGCAGCTTAACCAGGGAATTAGTCAATCAGCCCCAGCATTTT.

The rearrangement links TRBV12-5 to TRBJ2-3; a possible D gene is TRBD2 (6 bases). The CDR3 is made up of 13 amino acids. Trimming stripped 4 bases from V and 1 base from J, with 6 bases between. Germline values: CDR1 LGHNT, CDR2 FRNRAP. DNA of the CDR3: TGTGCTAGTGGTTGGGGGGGCACAGATACGCAGTATTTT. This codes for CASGWGGTDTQYF.

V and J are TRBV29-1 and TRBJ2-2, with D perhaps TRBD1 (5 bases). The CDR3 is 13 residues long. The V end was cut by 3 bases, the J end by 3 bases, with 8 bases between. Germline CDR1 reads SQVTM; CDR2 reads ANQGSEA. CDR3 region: CSVDRADTGELFF. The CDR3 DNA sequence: TGCAGCGTTGACAGGGCCGACACCGGGGAGCTGTTTTTT.

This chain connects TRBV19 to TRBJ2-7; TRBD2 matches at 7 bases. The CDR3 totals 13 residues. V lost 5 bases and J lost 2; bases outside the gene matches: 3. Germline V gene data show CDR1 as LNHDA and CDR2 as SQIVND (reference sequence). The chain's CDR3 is CASSLGGTYEQYF. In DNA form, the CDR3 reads TGTGCCAGTAGTCTCGGGGGGACCTACGAGCAGTACTTC.

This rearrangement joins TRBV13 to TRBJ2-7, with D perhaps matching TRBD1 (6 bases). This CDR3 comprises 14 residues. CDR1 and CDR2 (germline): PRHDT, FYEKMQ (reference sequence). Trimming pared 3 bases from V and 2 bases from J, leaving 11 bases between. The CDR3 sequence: CASSFDRNPYEQYF. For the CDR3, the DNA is TGTGCCAGCAGCTTCGACAGGAACCCCTACGAGCAGTACTTC.

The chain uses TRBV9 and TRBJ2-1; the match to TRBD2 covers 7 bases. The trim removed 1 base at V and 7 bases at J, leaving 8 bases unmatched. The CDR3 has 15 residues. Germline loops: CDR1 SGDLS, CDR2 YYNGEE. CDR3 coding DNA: TGTGCCAGCAGCGTAAGTGCTAGCGGATATAATGAGCAGTTCTTC. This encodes CASSVSASGYNEQFF.

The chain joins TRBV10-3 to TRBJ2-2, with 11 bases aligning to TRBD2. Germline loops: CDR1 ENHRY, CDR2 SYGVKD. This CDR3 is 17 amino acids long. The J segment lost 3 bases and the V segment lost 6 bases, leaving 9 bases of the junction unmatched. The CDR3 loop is CAIRPGLAVRDTGELFF. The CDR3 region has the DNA TGTGCCATCAGGCCGGGACTAGCGGTCCGCGACACCGGGGAGCTGTTTTTT.

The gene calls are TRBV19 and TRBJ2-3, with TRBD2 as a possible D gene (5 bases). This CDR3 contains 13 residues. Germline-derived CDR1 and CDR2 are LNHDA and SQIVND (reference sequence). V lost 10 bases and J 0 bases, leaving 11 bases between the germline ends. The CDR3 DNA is TGTGCCACTCAGCGGACTAGCACAGATACGCAGTATTTT. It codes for CATQRTSTDTQYF.

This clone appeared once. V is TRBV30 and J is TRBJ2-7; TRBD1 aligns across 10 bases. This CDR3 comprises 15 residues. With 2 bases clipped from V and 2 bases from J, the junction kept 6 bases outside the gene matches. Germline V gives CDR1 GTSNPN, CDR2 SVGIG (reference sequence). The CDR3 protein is CAWSRRDRGTYEQYF. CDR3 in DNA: TGTGCCTGGAGTCGAAGGGACAGGGGTACCTACGAGCAGTACTTC.

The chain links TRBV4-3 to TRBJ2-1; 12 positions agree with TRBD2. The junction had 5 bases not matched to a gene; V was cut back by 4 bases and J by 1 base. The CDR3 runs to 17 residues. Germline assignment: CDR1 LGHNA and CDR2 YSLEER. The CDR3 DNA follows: TGCGCCAGCAGCCGAGAGACTAGCGGGAGTTCCTACAATGAGCAGTTCTTC. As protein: CASSRETSGSSYNEQFF.

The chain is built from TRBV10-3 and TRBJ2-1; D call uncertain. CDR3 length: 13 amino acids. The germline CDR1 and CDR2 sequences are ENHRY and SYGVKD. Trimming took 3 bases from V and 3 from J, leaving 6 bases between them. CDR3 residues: CAISENIYNEQFF. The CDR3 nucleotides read TGTGCCATCAGTGAAAACATCTACAATGAGCAGTTCTTC.

CDR3 protein: CASSLDGTDTGELFF. The CDR3 DNA reads as TGCGCCAGCAGCTTGGATGGGACAGACACCGGGGAGCTGTTTTTT. The V call is TRBV5-1, the J call TRBJ2-2; 7 bases agree with TRBD1. This CDR3 has 15 residues. CDR1 SGHRS and CDR2 YFSETQ come from the germline V gene. Trimming took 0 bases from V and 3 from J; bases not matched to a gene: 2.